This T cell receptor beta chain emerged from a study of identifying expanded T cells in peripheral blood. Findings and limits, study-wide: Technical replicates showed around 1.2 changed clones; two weeks 15 to 20; four weeks 19. Across healthy donors, higher total template counts meant significantly greater approximately two-week count variance.

The repertoire was sequenced with immunoSEQ multiplex PCR; TCRdb's copy has only in-frame clones and lacks some. The data hold 65,000 to 95,000 clones, with around 84% observed a single time. This clone was detected a few times. No antigen is known for it. This CDR3 comprises 14 residues. The V segment lost 4 bases and the J segment 5 bases; nucleotides outside the gene matches: 6. CDR1 is SGHDT and CDR2 is YYEEEE in the germline V gene. Healthy donors had no documented immune events, such as infections, while sampled. The chain has TRBV5-6 and TRBJ1-5, with 7 positions matching TRBD1. The clonotype originates from a person aged 18-70 years in good health. Sequenced material: blood. The CDR3, as DNA: TGTGCCAGCAGCCAACAGGGGCCTCATCAGCCCCAGCATTTT. It is translated as CASSQQGPHQPQHF. The whole variable domain, remainder taken from reference TRBV5-6 and TRBJ1-5, is DAGVTQSPTHLIKTRGQQVTLRCSPKSGHDTVSWYQQALGQGPQFIFQYYEEEERQRGNFPDRFSGHQFPNYSSELNVNALLLGDSALYLCASSQQGPHQPQHFGDGTRLSIL.